Below, 17 T cell receptor beta chains from the same sample are listed, as sequenced in a study of spatial heterogeneity in lung cancer (dated by TCRdb to about 2019). Interpreted using the paper, the time point label stands for: blood at routine non-recurrence follow-up after resection. For TCR sequencing, whole RNA was extracted from tumor and nontumor lung tissue, or from cryopreserved PBMC samples, and no cell sorting was done. Library method: 5' RACE. The reads were generated on a NextSeq 500. TCRdb reran the public reads through fastp at Q25 and MiXCR, keeping productive beta chains. Each CDR3 protein gets just one entry, which takes the most common genes and DNA from the rows behind it. Counted in this sample were around 120,000 distinct CDR3 sequences; less than 15% of them appeared once. About 15% of the sample comes from the top ten. Sequenced material: PBMCs, taken at follow-up. Every receptor here comes from a male donor with early-stage non-small cell lung cancer.

V gene TRBV27 combines with J gene TRBJ2-5; 13 bases align to TRBD2. The germline V gene encodes CDR1 MNHEY and CDR2 SMNVEV (reference sequence). The CDR3 totals 15 residues. After removal of 8 bases from V and 5 bases from J, the junction contained 8 bases not matched to a gene. In DNA, the CDR3 is TGTGCCAGCCGACTAGCGGGGGGTCCAGGGGAGACCCAGTACTTC. Translating gives CASRLAGGPGETQYF.

This clonotype was counted at least ten times. The chain couples TRBV20-1 to TRBJ1-2; 7 positions agree with TRBD1. CDR3 length equals 13 residues. The germline gives CDR1 DFQATT, CDR2 SNEGSKA (reference sequence). V dropped 5 bases and J dropped 6; count of bases not matched to a gene: 9. The CDR3 bases are TGCAGTGCTGGCTCGACAGGGAGGGATGGCTACACCTTC. This codes for CSAGSTGRDGYTF.

In its sample, this clonotype was seen many times. This sequence joins TRBV12-3 or TRBV12-4 and TRBJ2-7; possible D gene TRBD2, 5 bases. Between the trimmed V and J ends, which lost 2 bases and 6 bases, there was a span of 14 bases. This CDR3 is built from 14 residues. CDR3 in amino acids: CASSLQLPRGEQYF. CDR3 in DNA: TGTGCCAGCAGTTTACAGCTACCACGGGGCGAGCAGTACTTC.

The V and J genes are TRBV28 and TRBJ1-1, with D hard to call. Germline CDR1 reads MDHEN; CDR2 reads SYDVKM. Deletions cut 7 bases from V and 4 bases from J, with 22 bases between. The CDR3 totals 16 residues. CDR3 amino acids: CASTTLRPRGSTEAFF. The CDR3 coding sequence is TGTGCCAGCACCACTTTAAGGCCCCGAGGGTCCACTGAAGCTTTCTTT.

V gene TRBV7-9 combines with J gene TRBJ2-3; 7 bases align to TRBD2. This CDR3 is 16 amino acids long. The V gene end was trimmed by 3 bases and the J gene end by 0 bases; junction bases not matched to a gene: 6. The germline CDR1 and CDR2 sequences are SEHNR and FQNEAQ (reference sequence). The CDR3 DNA reads TGTGCCAGCAGCTTCGGCGGGGGTGCTAGCACAGATACGCAGTATTTT. This encodes CASSFGGGASTDTQYF.

This clonotype came up once. The rearrangement links TRBV3-1 to TRBJ2-1, with 13 bases that match TRBD2. The V gene's germline CDR1 is LGHDT and CDR2 YNNKEL (reference sequence). The CDR3 is made up of 18 amino acids. J lost 3 bases, V lost 2 bases, and 7 bases had no gene match. The DNA for the CDR3 is TGTGCCAGCAGCCAATCGCGACTAGCGGGGGGAATCTACAATGAGCAGTTCTTC. It translates to CASSQSRLAGGIYNEQFF.

This clonotype was picked up a small number of times. The rearrangement uses TRBV10-3 and TRBJ2-2; either TRBD1 or TRBD2 may supply D (5 bases each). The V gene's germline CDR1 is ENHRY and CDR2 SYGVKD. V lost 10 bases to trimming and J lost 1 base, with 16 bases between them. This CDR3 region has 15 residues. CDR3 nucleotides: TGTGCCACCTTCCCCGGGACGGTGAACACCGGGGAGCTGTTTTTT. It specifies CATFPGTVNTGELFF.

This clonotype turned up a few times. The chain joins TRBV29-1 to TRBJ1-2, with TRBD1 identical over 8 bases. Germline V gene lookup returns CDR1 SQVTM and CDR2 ANQGSEA. V lost 5 bases, J lost 6 bases, and 8 bases stayed unmatched. This CDR3 is built from 13 residues. CDR3 protein: CSVRQGATDGYTF. CDR3 nucleotide sequence: TGCAGCGTTCGCCAGGGGGCGACGGATGGCTACACCTTC.

This sequence joins TRBV18 and TRBJ2-4; tentative D call: TRBD2 (5 bases). With 3 bases removed from V and 2 bases from J, the gap between germline ends came to 8 bases. CDR1 is KGHSH and CDR2 is LQKENI in the germline V gene. The CDR3 is made up of 14 amino acids. Here the CDR3 DNA reads TGTGCCAGCTCACCCTCCGGGACCAAAAACATTCAGTACTTC. Translated, it gives CASSPSGTKNIQYF.

This clonotype was observed many times. The CDR3 protein is CASSEEGGRSNQPQHF. CDR3 nucleotides: TGTGCCAGCAGTGAAGAGGGAGGGCGTAGCAATCAGCCCCAGCATTTT. The chain has TRBV6-1 and TRBJ1-5; D gene ambiguous. Germline loops: CDR1 MNHNS, CDR2 SASEGT. The CDR3 extends over 16 amino acids. Between the trimmed V and J ends, which lost 1 base and 0 bases, there was a span of 10 bases.

The gene calls are TRBV7-9 and TRBJ2-7; no reliable D call. The V end lost 2 bases, the J end lost 0 bases, and 5 bases lay between the germline ends. The CDR3 contains 13 residues. The germline gives CDR1 SEHNR, CDR2 FQNEAQ (reference sequence). This CDR3 is CASSLFSSYEQYF. The CDR3 DNA reads as TGTGCCAGCAGCTTATTCAGCTCCTACGAGCAGTACTTC.

This clonotype appeared many times. The chain has TRBV9 and TRBJ1-1; tentative D call: TRBD1 (6 bases). The germline V and J ends were trimmed by 4 bases and 1 base, with 11 bases remaining between them. CDR1 is SGDLS and CDR2 is YYNGEE in the germline V gene. CDR3 length: 14 amino acids. CDR3 nucleotides: TGTGCCAGCAGCCCGGGACACTCGAACACTGAAGCTTTCTTT. Protein sequence: CASSPGHSNTEAFF.

This clonotype was seen only a few times. V usage is TRBV18 and J usage is TRBJ2-7; no clear D. The germline V gene has CDR1 KGHSH and CDR2 LQKENI. The V end was cut by 2 bases, the J end by 6 bases, with 11 bases between. This CDR3 is built from 13 residues. The CDR3 sequence: CASSPDPALEQYF. CDR3 bases: TGTGCCAGCTCACCAGATCCGGCCCTCGAGCAGTACTTC. The variable domain in full, completed from reference TRBV18 and TRBJ2-7, reads NAGVMQNPRHLVRRRGQEARLRCSPMKGHSHVYWYRQLPEEGLKFMVYLQKENIIDESGMPKERFSAEFPKEGPSILRIQQVVRGDSAAYFCASSPDPALEQYFGPGTRLTVT.

In its sample, this clonotype was seen a few times. The junction departs from the called germline gene at one end, perhaps through a read error. CDR3 nucleotide sequence: TGTGCCAGTAGTTTAAGGGGGTTCCAAGAGACCCAGTACTTC. This sequence encodes CASSLRGFQETQYF. The rearrangement uses TRBV12-3 or TRBV12-4 and TRBJ2-5; maybe TRBD1 (6 bases). The CDR3 is 14 residues long.

This clonotype has just a few counts. The genes are TRBV5-6 and TRBJ2-6; maybe TRBD1 (6 bases). V lost 8 bases, J lost 0 bases, and 18 bases lay in between. Germline V gives CDR1 SGHDT, CDR2 YYEEEE. This CDR3 region has 17 residues. This chain's CDR3 is CARTIKDRISGANVLTF. For the CDR3, the DNA is TGTGCCAGAACAATAAAAGACAGGATCTCTGGGGCCAACGTCCTGACTTTC.

This chain links TRBV2 with TRBJ2-1; D gene ambiguous. The V gene's germline CDR1 is SNHLY and CDR2 FYNNEI. V was shortened by 6 bases and J by 4 bases, with 4 bases between the two germline ends. The CDR3 covers 11 residues. The CDR3 sequence is CASRPYNEQFF. The DNA of the CDR3 is TGTGCCAGCAGACCATACAATGAGCAGTTCTTC. Combining the CDR3 with reference TRBV2 and TRBJ2-1 gives the whole variable domain EPEVTQTPSHQVTQMGQEVILRCVPISNHLYFYWYRQILGQKVEFLVSFYNNEISEKSEIFDDQFSVERPDGSNFTLKIRSTKLEDSAMYFCASRPYNEQFFGPGTRLTVL.

This clonotype has a count of ten or more. V is TRBV4-2 and J is TRBJ2-3; D possibly corresponds to TRBD1 (6 bases). The CDR3 extends over 15 amino acids. CDR1 is LGHNA and CDR2 is YNFKEQ in the germline V gene. V shed 3 bases and J shed 4 bases, with 14 bases lying between them. CDR3 region: CASSHGQGIADTQYF. CDR3 nucleotides: TGTGCCAGCAGCCATGGGCAGGGGATCGCAGATACGCAGTATTTT.